What follows are 5 T cell receptor beta chains derived from one specimen sequenced in a study of T cell responses to AZD1222 COVID-19 vaccine. This table comes from immunoSEQ multiplex PCR, and its TCRdb copy is limited to in-frame clones, with some not included. The sample lists over 150,000 clones, roughly 90% seen once, with 18% in the top ten. This specimen was peripheral blood, taken on day 0 of AZD1222 vaccination. The source is an adult in good health.

J is TRBJ1-2 and V is TRBV12-1; the table's D call TRBD1 went unverified against the DNA. TRBV12-1 is marked as a pseudogene. This CDR3 comprises 22 residues. The CDR3 DNA follows: TGTGCCAGCAGCTTTGTTCCCCACACCAAGGGACAAGGGAAAGCGCCAAACTATGGCTACACCTTC. It is translated as CASSFVPHTKGQGKAPNYGYTF.

The CDR3 DNA sequence: TGTGCCAGCTCACCATTACAGGGGGAAAGCATCGGGGAGCTGTTTTTT. This encodes CASSPLQGESIGELFF. The chain has TRBV18 and TRBJ2-2, with 8 bases identical to TRBD1. The CDR3 runs to 16 residues. V gave up 2 bases and J gave up 7 bases; unmatched junction bases: 9. Germline values: CDR1 KGHSH, CDR2 LQKENI.

The chain is built from TRBV18 and TRBJ1-1, with 7 bases aligning to TRBD1. This CDR3 comprises 15 residues. J lost 6 bases, V lost 2 bases, and 9 bases had no gene match. Germline values: CDR1 KGHSH, CDR2 LQKENI. The chain's CDR3 is CASSPVPTGKAEAFF. The CDR3 coding sequence is TGTGCCAGCTCACCAGTCCCGACAGGGAAGGCTGAAGCTTTCTTT.

The CDR3 sequence: CASIWANTGELFF. The CDR3 DNA follows: TGTGCCAGTATCTGGGCGAACACCGGGGAGCTGTTTTTT. This rearrangement joins TRBV19 to TRBJ2-2; D ambiguous. The length of the CDR3 is 13 residues. The V end lost 7 bases, the J end lost 0 bases, and 6 bases lay between the germline ends. CDR1 and CDR2 from the germline V gene are LNHDA and SQIVND (reference sequence).

V usage is TRBV27 and J usage is TRBJ1-1; maybe TRBD1 (6 bases). The CDR3 runs 15 residues. Germline loops: CDR1 MNHEY, CDR2 SMNVEV (reference sequence). Trimming left V 3 bases short and J 4 bases short, with 15 bases between. The CDR3 bases are TGTGCCAGCAGTTTTACCCCCAGGGGAAGCACTGAAGCTTTCTTT. This encodes CASSFTPRGSTEAFF.